The 23 T cell receptor beta chains below come from one sample, sequenced in a study of T cell responses to AZD1222 COVID-19 vaccine. Using immunoSEQ multiplex PCR, the repertoire was profiled, and TCRdb retains in-frame clones only, with some absent. The table shows approximately 150,000 clones, with just over 90% occurring only once. Source: peripheral blood, taken on day 0 of AZD1222 vaccination. Receptors were obtained from an adult in good health.

This chain uses TRBV2 with TRBJ2-2; TRBD2 is a possible D gene (5 bases). V lost 7 bases and J 5 bases, leaving 11 bases between the germline ends. CDR1 is SNHLY and CDR2 is FYNNEI in the germline V gene. The CDR3 totals 13 residues. Here the CDR3 reads CASTVRGTGELFF. DNA for the CDR3: TGTGCCAGCACCGTCCGGGGAACCGGGGAGCTGTTTTTT.

The chain combines TRBV7-9 with TRBJ1-4; D might be TRBD1 (6 bases). The CDR3 is 16 residues long. CDR1 is SEHNR, CDR2 FQNEAQ, per germline (reference sequence). V lost 5 bases, J lost 0 bases, and 13 bases lay in between. CDR3 protein: CASSPGQPTTNEKLFF. CDR3 DNA sequence: TGTGCCAGCAGCCCGGGACAACCTACAACTAATGAAAAACTGTTTTTT. Full variable domain (outside the CDR3, taken from reference TRBV7-9 and TRBJ1-4): DTGVSQNPRHKITKRGQNVTFRCDPISEHNRLYWYRQTLGQGPEFLTYFQNEAQLEKSRLLSDRFSAERPKGSFSTLEIQRTEQGDSAMYLCASSPGQPTTNEKLFFGSGTQLSVL.

This clone was counted a few times. This rearrangement joins TRBV30 to TRBJ2-7; 10 positions agree with TRBD1. The germline gives CDR1 GTSNPN, CDR2 SVGIG (reference sequence). CDR3 size: 16 residues. V trimming: 2 bases; J trimming: 5 bases; junction bases outside the gene matches: 12. CDR3 sequence: CAWSPNPTGGMDEQYF. CDR3 nucleotide sequence: TGTGCCTGGAGTCCAAACCCGACAGGGGGCATGGACGAGCAGTACTTC.

V gene TRBV19 combines with J gene TRBJ2-7; D might be TRBD2 (6 bases). The length of the CDR3 is 16 residues. Per germline, CDR1 LNHDA and CDR2 SQIVND (reference sequence). V lost 3 bases to trimming and J lost 6 bases, with 21 bases between them. The CDR3 DNA reads TGTGCCAGTAGTATTTTACCGTTCGGGAGTGGTAGCGAGCAGTACTTC. Translated: CASSILPFGSGSEQYF. The full variable domain, completed using reference TRBV19 and TRBJ2-7, is DGGITQSPKYLFRKEGQNVTLSCEQNLNHDAMYWYRQDPGQGLRLIYYSQIVNDFQKGDIAEGYSVSREKKESFPLTVTSAQKNPTAFYLCASSILPFGSGSEQYFGPGTRLTVT.

V gene TRBV5-1 combines with J gene TRBJ1-4; D uncertain. Germline V lookup: CDR1 SGHRS, CDR2 YFSETQ. Trimming took 10 bases from V and 5 from J, leaving 15 bases between them. This CDR3 comprises 13 residues. The CDR3 loop is CASARQSNEKLFF. CDR3 bases: TGCGCCTCAGCGCGGCAGTCGAATGAAAAACTGTTTTTT.

V usage is TRBV7-2 and J usage is TRBJ2-7; 12 bases align to TRBD2. The CDR3 spans 15 residues. Germline CDR1 reads SGHTA; CDR2 reads FQGNSA. V was pared by 1 base and J by 6 bases, with 4 bases of the junction left unmatched. As DNA, the CDR3 is TGTGCCAGCAGCTTAGGACTAGCGGGAGTGGGCGAGCAGTACTTC. Amino acid sequence: CASSLGLAGVGEQYF.

The rearrangement uses TRBV19 and TRBJ2-7; the D gene is possibly TRBD1 (6 bases). Trimming cost V 6 bases and J 1 base, with 16 bases left between them. Per the germline V gene, CDR1 is LNHDA and CDR2 is SQIVND (reference sequence). The CDR3 loop spans 15 amino acids. CDR3 sequence (DNA): TGTGCCAGTAGGCGGACAGCCCTAAATTCCTACGAGCAGTACTTC. This codes for CASRRTALNSYEQYF.

The chain uses TRBV12-3 or TRBV12-4 and TRBJ1-3; perhaps TRBD1 as D (5 bases). The ends were cut back, 3 bases at V and 4 bases at J, with 7 bases in the middle. There are 13 residues in the CDR3. DNA of the CDR3: TGTGCCAGCAGTTTGGGGGAAGGAAACACCATATATTTT. Amino acid sequence: CASSLGEGNTIYF.

This clone was counted between two and nine times. The rearrangement joins TRBV18 to TRBJ1-1; unclear D gene. Germline values: CDR1 KGHSH, CDR2 LQKENI. The ends were cut back, 0 bases at V and 1 base at J, with 0 bases in the middle. The CDR3 has 12 amino acids. The CDR3 DNA follows: TGTGCCAGCTCACCACCGAACACTGAAGCTTTCTTT. This codes for CASSPPNTEAFF.

V gene TRBV11-2 combines with J gene TRBJ2-2, with 15 bases identical to TRBD2. V shed 0 bases and J 7 bases; nucleotides not matched to a gene: 6. Germline V gives CDR1 SGHAT, CDR2 FQNNGV. CDR3 length equals 18 residues. CDR3 sequence: CASSLDGTSGRFSGELFF. The CDR3 region has the DNA TGTGCCAGCAGCTTAGATGGGACTAGCGGGAGGTTCAGCGGGGAGCTGTTTTTT.

The sample holds one count of this clone. The chain uses TRBV20-1 and TRBJ1-1; no reliable D call. The length of the CDR3 is 10 residues. V shed 6 bases and J shed 6 bases, with 8 bases lying between them. The germline gives CDR1 DFQATT, CDR2 SNEGSKA (reference sequence). This CDR3 is CSAIVPEAFF. CDR3 DNA sequence: TGCAGTGCCATAGTCCCTGAAGCTTTCTTT.

The gene calls are TRBV28 and TRBJ1-6, with 7 bases that match TRBD1. The CDR3 runs to 17 residues. Germline loops: CDR1 MDHEN, CDR2 SYDVKM. The ends lost 2 bases at V and 8 bases at J; junction bases unmatched: 12. The CDR3 nucleotides are TGTGCCAGCAGTTTAAGCATGACAGGGAGGGCGCATTCACCCCTCCACTTT. Translation gives CASSLSMTGRAHSPLHF.

The genes are TRBV6-5 and TRBJ1-6; no clear D gene. CDR3 length: 14 residues. Germline CDR1 and CDR2: MNHEY and SVGAGI. The V end lost 7 bases, the J end lost 5 bases, and 12 bases lay between the germline ends. This CDR3 reads CASIFEGDNSPLHF. The CDR3 DNA reads TGTGCCAGCATCTTCGAGGGTGATAATTCACCCCTCCACTTT.

V usage is TRBV24-1 and J usage is TRBJ1-4; D is undetermined. Looked up from germline, CDR1 is KGHDR and CDR2 is SFDVKD. The ends were cut back, 4 bases at V and 3 bases at J, with 8 bases in the middle. The CDR3 covers 14 residues. In nucleotides, the CDR3 is TGTGCCACCAGTGACGGAGGAGCTAATGAAAAACTGTTTTTT. Translation gives CATSDGGANEKLFF.

The chain recombines TRBV7-9 with TRBJ1-1; the D is unclear. This CDR3 has 14 residues. Looked up from germline, CDR1 is SEHNR and CDR2 is FQNEAQ (reference sequence). V dropped 0 bases and J dropped 2 bases, with 7 bases sitting between them. The CDR3 loop reads CASSLAEGNTEAFF. CDR3 bases: TGTGCCAGCAGCTTAGCTGAGGGAAACACTGAAGCTTTCTTT.

The V call is TRBV5-1, the J call TRBJ2-1, with D possibly matching TRBD2 (5 bases). The CDR3 totals 18 residues. The germline V gene encodes CDR1 SGHRS and CDR2 YFSETQ. V lost 1 base, J lost 0 bases, and 17 bases lay in between. CDR3 sequence reads: CASSLRASSQSSYNEQFF. Here the CDR3 DNA reads TGCGCCAGCAGCTTGAGGGCTAGCTCTCAAAGCTCCTACAATGAGCAGTTCTTC.

To note about this clone: The same CDR3 can be traced to other DNA sequences in this sample. The chain combines TRBV6-5 with TRBJ1-1; 9 bases line up with TRBD1. Germline V CDR1 and CDR2: MNHEY, SVGAGI. Losses at the gene ends were 6 bases for V and 0 bases for J; bases not matched to a gene: 5. This CDR3 has 15 residues. DNA of the CDR3: TGTGCCAGCAGACCGGGACAGGGTATGAACACTGAAGCTTTCTTT. The encoded protein is CASRPGQGMNTEAFF.

The CDR3 protein is CATSNRLGEQYF. CDR3 nucleotides: TGTGCCACCAGCAACCGGCTTGGTGAGCAGTACTTC. This chain links TRBV15 with TRBJ2-7; D remains unclear. Germline CDR1 LNHNV, CDR2 YYDKDF (reference sequence). Trimming pared 4 bases from V and 7 bases from J, leaving 11 bases between. This CDR3 has 12 residues.

The gene calls are TRBV5-1 and TRBJ1-2, with 8 nucleotides matching TRBD1. The germline V gene has CDR1 SGHRS and CDR2 YFSETQ. Trimming cost V 4 bases and J 5 bases; bases outside gene matches: 13. The CDR3 length is 16 residues. CDR3 sequence: CASSRTQGTGSYGYTF. The CDR3 DNA reads as TGCGCCAGCAGCCGAACCCAAGGGACAGGCTCGTATGGCTACACCTTC.

The chain links TRBV21-1 to TRBJ1-2; no DNA check was done on the table's D call, TRBD1. TRBV21-1 is a pseudogene locus. The CDR3 has 14 residues. The CDR3, as DNA: TGTGCCAGCAGCTCCGGGACAGGGGGCAAAGGCTACACCTTC. This sequence encodes CASSSGTGGKGYTF.

This clone was seen just once. The rearrangement joins TRBV20-1 to TRBJ2-7; D is unclear. CDR3 length: 11 residues. Per germline, CDR1 DFQATT and CDR2 SNEGSKA (reference sequence). Trimming stripped 0 bases from V and 4 bases from J, with 4 bases between. Written as DNA, the CDR3 is TGCAGTGCTAGAGATCTTTACGAGCAGTACTTC. Translating it yields CSARDLYEQYF.

This clone appeared a single time. The chain uses TRBV6-1 and TRBJ1-2, with a possible D match to TRBD1 (5 bases). The length of the CDR3 is 15 residues. In germline, CDR1 is MNHNS, CDR2 SASEGT. V lost 3 bases and J 0 bases, leaving 11 bases between the germline ends. For the CDR3, the DNA is TGTGCCAGCAGTGAGGGGGTGGAGGCTAACTATGGCTACACCTTC. Translated: CASSEGVEANYGYTF.

The rearrangement joins TRBV15 to TRBJ1-2; D gene ambiguous. Trimming removed 0 bases at V and 4 bases at J, with 15 bases between. Germline assignment: CDR1 LNHNV and CDR2 YYDKDF (reference sequence). CDR3 size: 16 residues. CDR3 amino acids: CATSRDLGATGYGYTF. CDR3 DNA: TGTGCCACCAGCAGAGATCTCGGCGCGACTGGCTATGGCTACACCTTC. The entire variable domain, with the rest obtained from reference TRBV15 and TRBJ1-2, is as follows: DAMVIQNPRYQVTQFGKPVTLSCSQTLNHNVMYWYQQKSSQAPKLLFHYYDKDFNNEADTPDNFQSRRPNTSFCFLDIRSPGLGDTAMYLCATSRDLGATGYGYTFGSGTRLTVV.